Detailed here is one TCR beta chain. The antigen is unknown. V was clipped by 5 bases and J by 2 bases, with 6 bases between them. The germline V gene encodes CDR1 SGHVS and CDR2 FNYEAQ. This CDR3 is built from 12 residues. In the source study's methods: After removing out-of-frame reads, millions of distinct TCRbeta sequences remained. The assay was immunoSEQ multiplex PCR, and TCRdb's table has in-frame clones only and misses some. The V and J calls and the clone size are those of that table, but D and trimming were determined from the DNA. This sample carries roughly 56,000 clones, 82% of them seen once, and the ten largest clones take approximately 0.44%. The sample is drawn from a study of memory CD4+ T cells and cytomegalovirus serostatus. Study background: Of the healthy Belgian adults, several were CMV seropositive and 20 to 30 seronegative.

Study-wide results and limits: The CMV-associated TCR signature appears largely within the CD4+ memory repertoire. Repertoires predicted CMV serostatus with median bootstrapped AUC of about 0.95.

The sort gate was single viable CD3+CD4+CD8-CD45RO+ cells for memory CD4+ T cells. Sequenced input: memory CD4+ T cells from blood. The receptor was derived from an adult in good health and CMV-seronegative. V is TRBV7-6 and J is TRBJ2-5, with D unclear. This chain's CDR3 is CASSPWQETQYF. The CDR3 DNA is TGTGCCAGCAGCCCGTGGCAAGAGACCCAGTACTTC.